The 20 T cell receptor beta chains below all came from one sample that was sequenced in a study of CD8 T cells in ankylosing spondylitis. TCRdb re-analysed the 5' RACE reads in MiXCR, keeping a single row per CDR3 protein. The sample has 250,000 to 300,000 distinct CDR3 sequences, roughly 20% seen once. The specimen sequenced was blood, either unsorted or a sorted T cell fraction (not recorded which). These receptors were taken from a male donor with ankylosing spondylitis or in good health (not recorded which).

This clonotype was picked up a small number of times. This chain uses TRBV5-1 with TRBJ2-7, with 8 nucleotides matching TRBD1. This CDR3 has 16 amino acids. CDR1 is SGHRS, CDR2 YFSETQ, per germline. V was clipped by 3 bases and J by 0 bases; unmatched bases: 8. CDR3 region: CASSWGDRGGSYEQYV. The CDR3 nucleotides are TGCGCCAGCAGCTGGGGAGACAGGGGCGGCTCCTACGAGCAGTACGTC.

The chain carries TRBV9 and TRBJ2-2, with 14 bases lining up with TRBD2. This CDR3 is built from 17 residues. V shed 0 bases, J shed 8 bases, and the junction held 6 bases outside the gene matches. Germline V gives CDR1 SGDLS, CDR2 YYNGEE. This CDR3 is CASSVAGLAGAMGELFF. CDR3 nucleotide sequence: TGTGCCAGCAGCGTAGCGGGACTAGCGGGGGCCATGGGGGAGCTGTTTTTT.

In its sample, this clonotype was seen a few times. The V and J genes are TRBV5-8 and TRBJ1-5; D remains ambiguous. V was trimmed by 3 bases and J by 5 bases, leaving 15 bases between them. This CDR3 spans 15 amino acids. CDR1 and CDR2 from the germline V gene are SGHTS and YDEGEE. CDR3 region: CASSSHDKGYQPQHF. In nucleotides, the CDR3 is TGTGCCAGCAGCTCCCACGACAAAGGATATCAGCCCCAGCATTTT.

Only a few counts were recorded for this clonotype. The chain combines TRBV12-3 or TRBV12-4 with TRBJ1-5; D gene unclear. The V end was cut by 2 bases, the J end by 7 bases, with 9 bases between. The CDR3 sequence is 13 residues long. Here the CDR3 reads CASSLRLGQPQHF. CDR3 nucleotide sequence: TGTGCCAGCAGTTTAAGGCTGGGGCAGCCCCAGCATTTT.

This clonotype was recorded a few times. The chain is built from TRBV20-1 and TRBJ2-1; maybe TRBD2 (7 bases). This CDR3 is 14 amino acids long. CDR1 DFQATT and CDR2 SNEGSKA come from the germline V gene (reference sequence). Trimming cost V 5 bases and J 0 bases, with 11 bases left between them. CDR3: CSAERGGSYNEQFF. CDR3 DNA sequence: TGCAGTGCTGAGAGGGGGGGCTCCTACAATGAGCAGTTCTTC.

The sample holds many counts of this clonotype. The chain couples TRBV10-3 to TRBJ2-7, with 7 bases lining up with TRBD1. Germline CDR1 is ENHRY and CDR2 is SYGVKD. The CDR3 has 12 amino acids. V trimming: 10 bases; J trimming: 3 bases; junction bases outside the gene matches: 6. The CDR3 reads CATSDRDYEQYV. DNA of the CDR3: TGTGCCACCTCCGACAGGGACTACGAGCAGTACGTC.

This clonotype has more than one count but fewer than ten. J is TRBJ1-5 and V is TRBV6-1; D remains ambiguous. The CDR3 runs to 13 residues. V was shortened by 1 base and J by 5 bases, with 6 bases between the two germline ends. CDR1 and CDR2 (germline): MNHNS, SASEGT. The chain's CDR3 is CASSEVVDQPQHF. The DNA of the CDR3 is TGTGCCAGCAGTGAAGTGGTGGATCAGCCCCAGCATTTT.

This clonotype was counted between two and nine times. The CDR3 reads CASSFWSGTGELFF. In DNA, the CDR3 is TGTGCCAGCAGCTTCTGGTCTGGTACCGGGGAGCTGTTTTTT. The chain links TRBV5-6 to TRBJ2-2; no firm D call. This CDR3 comprises 14 residues. V was cut by 2 bases and J by 5 bases, with 10 bases left in between. CDR1 is SGHDT, CDR2 YYEEEE, per germline. Variable domain in full (rest from reference TRBV5-6 and TRBJ2-2): DAGVTQSPTHLIKTRGQQVTLRCSPKSGHDTVSWYQQALGQGPQFIFQYYEEEERQRGNFPDRFSGHQFPNYSSELNVNALLLGDSALYLCASSFWSGTGELFFGEGSRLTVL.

This chain links TRBV6-1 with TRBJ2-3; D possibly corresponds to TRBD1 (5 bases). The CDR3 runs 13 residues. Trimming took off 6 bases at V and 2 bases at J, with 9 bases between the two ends. Germline V lookup: CDR1 MNHNS, CDR2 SASEGT. CDR3 nucleotides: TGTGCCAGCAGAGACAGATACACAGATACGCAGTATTTT. Translated: CASRDRYTDTQYF.

There are a few counts of this clonotype. This sequence joins TRBV29-1 and TRBJ1-1; the D gene is possibly TRBD1 (6 bases). This CDR3 is built from 11 residues. CDR1 is SQVTM and CDR2 is ANQGSEA in the germline V gene. V was trimmed by 5 bases and J by 3 bases, leaving 7 bases between them. The CDR3 DNA reads as TGCAGCGTTAGGGGGGACACTGAAGCTTTCTTT. It translates to CSVRGDTEAFF. Full variable domain (rest looked up from reference TRBV29-1 and TRBJ1-1): SAVISQKPSRDICQRGTSLTIQCQVDSQVTMMFWYRQQPGQSLTLIATANQGSEATYESGFVIDKFPISRPNLTFSTLTVSNMSPEDSSIYLCSVRGDTEAFFGQGTRLTVV.

This clonotype was counted at least ten times. The chain has TRBV4-2 and TRBJ2-3; no definite D call. Germline V gives CDR1 LGHNA, CDR2 YNFKEQ. V was trimmed by 1 base and J by 7 bases, leaving 12 bases between them. The CDR3 loop spans 14 amino acids. The CDR3 spells CASSQGDSAYTQYF. DNA of the CDR3: TGTGCCAGCAGCCAAGGAGATTCCGCTTATACGCAGTATTTT.

This clonotype showed up many times. This rearrangement joins TRBV28 to TRBJ2-2, with D possibly being TRBD2 (5 bases). V was cut by 3 bases and J by 4 bases, with 15 bases left in between. The CDR3 contains 16 residues. CDR1 is MDHEN and CDR2 is SYDVKM in the germline V gene. In nucleotides, the CDR3 is TGTGCCAGCAGTTTGAGTATCGGGGTAGGCACCGGGGAGCTGTTTTTT. This codes for CASSLSIGVGTGELFF.

At least ten counts were recorded for this clonotype. The chain employs TRBV20-1 and TRBJ2-3, with 8 nucleotides matching TRBD2. The CDR3 runs 15 residues. Trimming removed 6 bases from V and 4 bases from J; junction bases left unmatched: 12. The germline V gene has CDR1 DFQATT and CDR2 SNEGSKA (reference sequence). CDR3 bases: TGCAGTGCAAGGACTAGCTCGATCTTCGCAGATACGCAGTATTTT. It encodes CSARTSSIFADTQYF.

This chain joins TRBV28 and TRBJ1-2, with 7 nucleotides matching TRBD1. Germline CDR1 MDHEN, CDR2 SYDVKM. Trimming removed 6 bases from V and 5 bases from J; junction bases left unmatched: 6. The CDR3 runs 13 residues. CDR3 region: CASRSTGLYGYTF. DNA for the CDR3: TGTGCCAGCAGATCGACAGGGCTTTATGGCTACACCTTC.

V gene TRBV3-1 combines with J gene TRBJ1-1, with TRBD1 matching over 7 bases. Germline CDR1 and CDR2: LGHDT and YNNKEL (reference sequence). This CDR3 has 15 residues. Germline trimming cut 3 bases from V and 1 base from J; bases unmatched to any gene: 5. The CDR3 region is CASSQTGIRNTEAFF. The CDR3 DNA reads as TGTGCCAGCAGCCAGACAGGGATTAGGAACACTGAAGCTTTCTTT.

This clonotype was seen ten or more times. The V and J genes are TRBV20-1 and TRBJ2-7; no reliable D call. The V and J ends lost 3 bases and 2 bases respectively, with 8 bases between them. CDR3 length: 12 amino acids. From germline, CDR1 is DFQATT and CDR2 SNEGSKA (reference sequence). The CDR3 sequence is CSARKSTYEQYV. The CDR3 DNA reads TGCAGTGCTAGGAAAAGCACCTACGAGCAGTACGTC.

The chain joins TRBV7-9 to TRBJ2-1; TRBD2 aligns across 7 bases. J gave up 6 bases and V 5 bases, and 13 bases lay outside the gene matches. The CDR3 runs 16 residues. Germline values: CDR1 SEHNR, CDR2 FQNEAQ (reference sequence). DNA of the CDR3: TGTGCCAGCAGCCCAATGGGGCGGGAGTCGGTCAATGAGCAGTTCTTC. It encodes CASSPMGRESVNEQFF.

The chain recombines TRBV3-1 with TRBJ2-3; tentatively, D is TRBD2 (5 bases). The germline V and J ends were trimmed by 4 bases and 3 bases, with 17 bases remaining between them. The CDR3 extends over 16 amino acids. CDR1 is LGHDT and CDR2 is YNNKEL in the germline V gene (reference sequence). In nucleotides, the CDR3 is TGTGCCAGCAGCCCTTCGGACTTCACCCGGACAGATACGCAGTATTTT. Its translation is CASSPSDFTRTDTQYF.

The chain is built from TRBV11-2 and TRBJ2-5; a weak D match, TRBD1 (6 bases). Germline V gene sequence: CDR1 SGHAT, CDR2 FQNNGV. This CDR3 contains 15 residues. Trimming removed 2 bases from V and 5 bases from J, with 15 bases in between. The CDR3 reads CASSLQGGRVETQYF. The CDR3 bases are TGTGCCAGCAGCTTACAAGGGGGTAGAGTCGAGACCCAGTACTTC.

This clonotype was counted a few times. This chain connects TRBV12-3 or TRBV12-4 to TRBJ1-3; D uncertain. The CDR3 has 15 residues. V lost 3 bases, J lost 0 bases, and 9 bases lay in between. Here the CDR3 reads CASSFRVHSGNTIYF. As DNA, the CDR3 is TGTGCCAGCAGTTTCCGGGTACACTCTGGAAACACCATATATTTT.